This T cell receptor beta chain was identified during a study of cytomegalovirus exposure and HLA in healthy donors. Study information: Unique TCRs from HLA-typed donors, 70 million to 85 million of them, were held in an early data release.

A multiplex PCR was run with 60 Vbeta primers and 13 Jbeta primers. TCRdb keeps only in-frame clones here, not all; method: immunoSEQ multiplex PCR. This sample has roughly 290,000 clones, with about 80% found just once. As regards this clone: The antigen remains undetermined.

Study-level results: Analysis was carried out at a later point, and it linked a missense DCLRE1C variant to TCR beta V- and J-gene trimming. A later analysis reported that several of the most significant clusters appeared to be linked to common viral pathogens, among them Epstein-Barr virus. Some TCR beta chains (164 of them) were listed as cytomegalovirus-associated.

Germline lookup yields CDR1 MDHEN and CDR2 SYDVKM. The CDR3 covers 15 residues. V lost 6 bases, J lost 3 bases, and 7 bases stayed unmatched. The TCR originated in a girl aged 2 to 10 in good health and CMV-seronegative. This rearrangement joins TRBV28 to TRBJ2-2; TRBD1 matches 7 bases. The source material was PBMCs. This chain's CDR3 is CASSPRDRYTGELFF. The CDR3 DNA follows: TGTGCCAGCAGCCCCCGGGACAGATACACCGGGGAGCTGTTTTTT.